The TCR beta chain under discussion was sequenced for a study of blood T cell repertoires in COVID-19. The overall study: Samples taken during acute and convalescent COVID-19 were collected in the United States, Italy and Spain. T cells, B-cell-depleted T cells, or PBMCs provided the cDNA or gDNA that served as material.

The protocol was immunoSEQ multiplex PCR, while the TCRdb copy is restricted to in-frame clones and leaves out a portion. The table records 110,000 to 150,000 clones, 82% of them present only once. There are 13 residues in the CDR3. Germline V CDR1 and CDR2: SGHVS, FNYEAQ. V lost 4 bases and J 6 bases, leaving 12 bases between the germline ends. The genes are TRBV7-6 and TRBJ1-2; a possible D gene is TRBD1 (5 bases). This sequence originates from a woman at least 80 years old with acute or convalescent COVID-19. Material for sequencing was peripheral blood. CDR3 DNA: TGTGCCAGCAGCTCCGGGGGTTGGAATGGCTACACCTTC. Its translation: CASSSGGWNGYTF.